This TCR beta chain derives from a study of cytomegalovirus exposure and HLA in healthy donors. From germline, CDR1 is SNHLY and CDR2 FYNNEI. Trimming cost V 10 bases and J 4 bases, with 19 bases left between them. The CDR3 is 15 amino acids. The method was immunoSEQ multiplex PCR; TCRdb's version includes in-frame clones alone and lacks a portion of them. Of some 140,000 clones detected, 90% appear once; the ten largest clones hold under 8%. The chain carries TRBV2 and TRBJ2-2; tentatively, D is TRBD2 (6 bases). Material for sequencing was PBMCs. The clonotype was recovered from a woman between 25 and 40 years old in good health and CMV-seropositive. DNA of the CDR3: TGTGCCACCTCGGGAGAACTGCCTCGCACCGGGGAGCTGTTTTTT. This encodes CATSGELPRTGELFF.